Presented here are 18 T cell receptor beta chains from one specimen sequenced in a study of T cells in Graves' hyperthyroidism and ophthalmopathy. What was amplified from RNA transcripts were TCR beta CDR3 regions. Researchers ran a first-round RT-PCR on the TCR CDR3 using the HTBI primer set. TCRdb reprocessed the multiplex PCR reads via MiXCR and lists one record per CDR3 protein. The repertoire holds some 250,000 distinct CDR3 sequences, with roughly 15% as singletons. Source material: blood. The receptors here all came from a woman aged 45 to 65 with Graves' hyperthyroidism that later progressed to Graves' ophthalmopathy.

Worth noting for this clonotype: One junction end does not reproduce the germline sequence, and a read error may be involved. The genes are TRBV28 and TRBJ2-1; unclear D gene. The length of the CDR3 is 16 residues. In germline, CDR1 is MDHEN, CDR2 SYDVKM. The CDR3 protein is CVVGSMRESSYNEQLF. CDR3 coding DNA: TGTGTTGTGGGGTCGATGCGAGAGAGCTCCTACAATGAGCAGCTCTTC.

A word on this clonotype: A single base separates this from a much larger clone, so it may be a read error. This rearrangement joins TRBV5-1 to TRBJ1-2; the D is unclear. The CDR3 has 14 amino acids. Germline V lookup: CDR1 SGHRS, CDR2 YFSETQ. This CDR3 is CASSLDPANYGHTF. The DNA for the CDR3 is TGCGCCAGCAGCTTGGACCCTGCTAACTATGGCCACACCTTC.

This sequence joins TRBV28 and TRBJ1-6; D gene unclear. The CDR3 has 15 amino acids. The V gene's germline CDR1 is MDHEN and CDR2 SYDVKM. V lost 6 bases to trimming and J lost 9 bases, with 18 bases between them. The DNA for the CDR3 is TGTGCCAGCAGCCCCCAGTTACTAGTTAGTTCACCCCTCCACTTT. Its translation is CASSPQLLVSSPLHF. Full variable domain (missing parts from reference TRBV28 and TRBJ1-6): DVKVTQSSRYLVKRTGEKVFLECVQDMDHENMFWYRQDPGLGLRLIYFSYDVKMKEKGDIPEGYSVSREKKERFSLILESASTNQTSMYLCASSPQLLVSSPLHFGNGTRLTVT.

This clonotype came up a few times. The rearrangement uses TRBV19 and TRBJ2-7, with D hard to call. There are 14 residues in the CDR3. CDR1 and CDR2 (germline): LNHDA, SQIVND (reference sequence). Trimming pared 4 bases from V and 6 bases from J, leaving 16 bases between. For the CDR3, the DNA is TGTGCCAGTAGTACCCTGGGGATAGGCGCCGAGCAGTACTTC. Encoded protein: CASSTLGIGAEQYF.

On this clonotype itself: A read error is possible here, since a much larger clone lies one base away. The chain uses TRBV5-1 and TRBJ2-2; 7 positions agree with TRBD2. Germline trimming cut 4 bases from V and 4 bases from J; bases unmatched to any gene: 7. Germline V gene lookup returns CDR1 SGHRS and CDR2 YFSETQ. The CDR3 is 15 amino acids. CDR3 DNA: TGCGCCAGCAGCGCTAGCGGAGCGAGCACCGGGGAGCTGTTTTTT. Translating gives CASSASGASTGELFF.

This clonotype appeared many times. J is TRBJ2-3 and V is TRBV13; D gene ambiguous. Trimming pared 5 bases from V and 4 bases from J, leaving 10 bases between. This CDR3 has 13 amino acids. Germline V gives CDR1 PRHDT, CDR2 FYEKMQ (reference sequence). In nucleotides, the CDR3 is TGTGCCAGCAGCCGAGGCCGCCCAGATACGCAGTATTTT. Translating it yields CASSRGRPDTQYF.

This clonotype was recorded a few times. The V and J genes are TRBV19 and TRBJ2-1, with TRBD1 matching 9 bases. The CDR3 spans 13 residues. Germline V gives CDR1 LNHDA, CDR2 SQIVND (reference sequence). V lost 7 bases to trimming and J lost 9 bases; unmatched junction nucleotides: 7. CDR3 nucleotides: TGTGCCAGTAAACGGACAGGGGACGCTGAGCAGTTCTTC. Translating gives CASKRTGDAEQFF.

This clonotype occurred many times. The V and J genes are TRBV3-1 and TRBJ2-1; D perhaps matches TRBD2 (6 bases). The germline CDR1 and CDR2 sequences are LGHDT and YNNKEL (reference sequence). Trimming took off 0 bases at V and 9 bases at J, with 21 bases between the two ends. This CDR3 is built from 17 residues. The CDR3 region has the DNA TGTGCCAGCAGCCAAGATGGGGCGGGGAACCCTGCCACTGAGCAGTTCTTC. Protein sequence: CASSQDGAGNPATEQFF.

Only a few counts were recorded for this clonotype. One junction end disagrees with the germline gene, perhaps due to a read error. The chain joins TRBV3-1 to TRBJ2-3, with no clear D. This CDR3 contains 15 residues. Germline V gives CDR1 LGHDT, CDR2 YNNKEL (reference sequence). The DNA of the CDR3 is TGTGCCAGCAGCCCACGACTCAGCAGCACAGATACGCAGTGTTTT. As protein: CASSPRLSSTDTQCF.

The chain links TRBV7-9 to TRBJ2-2, with unresolved D. This CDR3 has 15 residues. The V gene lost 8 bases and the J gene lost 3 bases, with 16 bases spanning the gap. The germline V gene encodes CDR1 SEHNR and CDR2 FQNEAQ (reference sequence). CDR3 in amino acids: CASPDENFYTGELFF. In DNA form, the CDR3 reads TGTGCCAGCCCCGACGAGAACTTTTACACCGGGGAGCTGTTTTTT.

V usage is TRBV13 and J usage is TRBJ1-6, with 9 bases fitting TRBD1. With 2 bases clipped from V and 7 bases from J, the junction kept 6 bases outside the gene matches. The germline gives CDR1 PRHDT, CDR2 FYEKMQ (reference sequence). This CDR3 region has 16 residues. CDR3 amino acids: CASSLWGQGGNSPLHF. The DNA of the CDR3 is TGTGCCAGCAGCTTATGGGGACAGGGTGGGAATTCACCCCTCCACTTT.

V and J are TRBV5-1 and TRBJ1-2; 9 bases match TRBD1. Trimming removed 1 base from V and 4 bases from J; junction bases left unmatched: 2. The CDR3 spans 14 residues. Germline CDR1 reads SGHRS; CDR2 reads YFSETQ. The chain's CDR3 is CASSLSDRGYGYTF. DNA for the CDR3: TGCGCCAGCAGCTTGTCGGACAGGGGCTATGGCTACACCTTC.

The chain recombines TRBV28 with TRBJ2-1; 10 bases line up with TRBD2. The CDR3 extends over 16 amino acids. V shed 5 bases, J shed 4 bases, and the junction held 8 bases outside the gene matches. Germline CDR1 reads MDHEN; CDR2 reads SYDVKM. The CDR3 bases are TGTGCCAGCAGTCAGATAGCGGGAGGTGCTTACAATGAGCAGTTCTTC. Amino acid sequence: CASSQIAGGAYNEQFF.

The chain couples TRBV7-3 to TRBJ1-3; no clear D. CDR3 length equals 12 residues. CDR1 and CDR2 from the germline V gene are SGHTA and FQGTGA. With 5 bases removed from V and 4 bases from J, the gap between germline ends came to 6 bases. For the CDR3, the DNA is TGTGCCAGCAGCCCCTGGGGAAACACCATATATTTT. Translated: CASSPWGNTIYF.

The CDR3 DNA sequence: TGCGCCAGCAGCTCATCACAGGGGCACGTTGAAAAACTGTTTTTT. Protein product: CASSSSQGHVEKLFF. The chain links TRBV5-1 to TRBJ1-4; TRBD1 matches 7 bases. The CDR3 length is 15 residues. V was pared by 3 bases and J by 7 bases, with 9 bases of the junction left unmatched. In germline, CDR1 is SGHRS, CDR2 YFSETQ.

This clonotype was recorded many times. The chain recombines TRBV18 with TRBJ2-7; 10 nucleotides align to TRBD1. The V segment lost 2 bases and the J segment 6 bases; nucleotides outside the gene matches: 4. The CDR3 length is 14 residues. Germline V gene data show CDR1 as KGHSH and CDR2 as LQKENI. CDR3 protein: CASSPGQGVGEQYF. Written as DNA, the CDR3 is TGTGCCAGCTCACCAGGACAGGGGGTCGGCGAGCAGTACTTC.

CDR3 sequence: CASSQAVYQETQYF. The CDR3 DNA sequence: TGTGCCAGCAGCCAAGCTGTGTACCAAGAGACCCAGTACTTC. This rearrangement joins TRBV4-2 to TRBJ2-5; no reliable D call. Trimming took off 1 base at V and 0 bases at J, with 6 bases between the two ends. This CDR3 has 14 residues. In germline, CDR1 is LGHNA, CDR2 YNFKEQ.

Ten or more counts support this clonotype. The rearrangement uses TRBV20-1 and TRBJ2-2; 10 bases match TRBD2. This CDR3 has 14 residues. CDR1 and CDR2 from the germline V gene are DFQATT and SNEGSKA (reference sequence). The V segment lost 3 bases and the J segment 4 bases; nucleotides outside the gene matches: 2. CDR3 in amino acids: CSARSSGSTGELFF. For the CDR3, the DNA is TGCAGTGCTAGGTCTAGCGGGAGCACCGGGGAGCTGTTTTTT.